This T cell receptor (beta chain) stems from a study of patients and donors after allogeneic stem cell transplantation. TCRdb fed the RT-PCR reads into MiXCR, producing one record per CDR3 protein. The sample has over 150,000 distinct CDR3 sequences; around 28% are singletons. Looked up from germline, CDR1 is SGHTA and CDR2 is FQGTGA. Trimming at V came to 11 bases and at J to 4 bases, leaving 10 bases not matched to a gene. The CDR3 covers 13 residues. Sequenced input: blood, either unsorted or a sorted T cell fraction (not recorded which). The chain couples TRBV7-3 to TRBJ1-1; TRBD1 agrees at 7 bases. This TCR derives from a human donor who was either an allogeneic HSCT recipient or a stem cell or donor lymphocyte infusion donor (not recorded which). It is not recorded whose cells these are; they may come from a transplant donor. The CDR3 protein is CAGRQGRGTEAFF. CDR3 sequence (DNA): TGTGCCGGCCGACAGGGCCGAGGCACTGAAGCTTTCTTT.